The TCR beta chain under discussion was sequenced for a study of shared clonotypes between healthy human individuals. The study's findings and limits: Estimated clonotype richness was generally higher in naive than memory subsets.

As to this clone: Its antigen is undetermined.

Assay used: immunoSEQ multiplex PCR; TCRdb lists only in-frame clones, some missing. The sample has 980,000 or so clones; 76% are singletons. The sample comprised memory CD4+ T cells sorted from blood. Subset denoted: CD45RA-negative fraction. The source is a man aged 18 to 29 in good health.

CDR3 residues: CASSLNQGTPGRETQYF. The DNA for the CDR3 is TGTGCCAGCAGCTTAAATCAAGGGACCCCGGGGAGGGAGACCCAGTACTTC. This sequence joins TRBV7-8 and TRBJ2-5; possible D gene TRBD2, 6 bases. V was clipped by 2 bases and J by 5 bases, with 21 bases between them. Germline V lookup: CDR1 SGHVS, CDR2 FQNEAQ. The CDR3 runs to 17 residues.